One TCR beta chain is described in this entry. Its antigen remains unknown. The CDR3 has 18 amino acids. The V and J ends lost 0 bases and 5 bases, in that order; junction bases with no gene match: 8. The germline CDR1 and CDR2 sequences are SGHRS and YFSETQ. These data are taken from a study of cytomegalovirus exposure and HLA in healthy donors. Points from the study as a whole: The authors later linked a missense DCLRE1C variant to TCR beta V- and J-gene trimming. The number of N-insertions in an Asian-associated ancestry cluster was reportedly below the approximately 680-donor mean in a later analysis.

It was with 60 Vbeta and 13 Jbeta primers that the PCR ran. Generated by immunoSEQ multiplex PCR, the TCRdb table keeps only in-frame clones and is missing some. The table includes about 140,000 clones, roughly 82% detected once. The receptor's source is a man younger than 35 in good health and CMV-seropositive. The gene calls are TRBV5-1 and TRBJ2-5, with 15 bases identical to TRBD2. Specimen: PBMCs. This CDR3 reads CASSLDPVGTSGRETQYF. The CDR3 DNA follows: TGCGCCAGCAGCTTGGATCCGGTTGGGACTAGCGGGAGGGAGACCCAGTACTTC.